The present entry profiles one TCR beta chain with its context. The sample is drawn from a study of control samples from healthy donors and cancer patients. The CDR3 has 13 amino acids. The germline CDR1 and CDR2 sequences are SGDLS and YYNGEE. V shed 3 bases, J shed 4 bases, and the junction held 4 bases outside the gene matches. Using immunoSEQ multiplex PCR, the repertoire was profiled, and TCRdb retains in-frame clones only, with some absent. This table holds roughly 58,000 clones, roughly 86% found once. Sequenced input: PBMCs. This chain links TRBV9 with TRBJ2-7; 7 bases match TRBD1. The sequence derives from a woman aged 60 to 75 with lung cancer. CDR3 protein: CASSALQGYEQYF. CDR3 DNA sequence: TGTGCCAGCAGCGCCTTACAGGGGTACGAGCAGTACTTC.